The 11 T cell receptor beta chains below all came from one sample that was sequenced in a study of T cells in Graves' hyperthyroidism and ophthalmopathy. The source material, RNA transcripts, was used to amplify TCR beta CDR3 regions. HTBI primers drove first-round RT-PCR of the TCR CDR3. TCRdb re-derived calls from the multiplex PCR reads in MiXCR, one entry per CDR3 protein. The table lists about 380,000 distinct CDR3 sequences, 14% of them singletons. Sequencing was carried out using blood. Every receptor here comes from a woman aged 30 to 39 with Graves' ophthalmopathy.

At least ten counts were recorded for this clonotype. The rearrangement joins TRBV18 to TRBJ1-5, with D maybe TRBD1 (6 bases). CDR1 KGHSH and CDR2 LQKENI come from the germline V gene. V lost 3 bases and J 2 bases, leaving 17 bases between the germline ends. This CDR3 is 17 amino acids long. The CDR3 DNA is TGTGCCAGCTCACCCACGTCCCCCAGGGGAGGCAATCAGCCCCAGCATTTT. Translating it yields CASSPTSPRGGNQPQHF. Looking up the rest from reference TRBV18 and TRBJ1-5 gives the full variable domain: NAGVMQNPRHLVRRRGQEARLRCSPMKGHSHVYWYRQLPEEGLKFMVYLQKENIIDESGMPKERFSAEFPKEGPSILRIQQVVRGDSAAYFCASSPTSPRGGNQPQHFGDGTRLSIL.

This clonotype was found many times. This chain uses TRBV2 with TRBJ2-5; the match to TRBD2 covers 10 bases. V lost 0 bases to trimming and J lost 2 bases; unmatched junction nucleotides: 3. The CDR3 runs 16 residues. CDR1 and CDR2 (germline): SNHLY, FYNNEI. CDR3 coding DNA: TGTGCCAGCAGTGAAGCTCGGACTAGCGGACAAGAGACCCAGTACTTC. Its protein product is CASSEARTSGQETQYF.

Ten or more counts support this clonotype. The V call is TRBV5-1, the J call TRBJ2-3; a possible D gene is TRBD2 (6 bases). Trimming left V 3 bases short and J 3 bases short, with 14 bases between. In germline, CDR1 is SGHRS, CDR2 YFSETQ. The CDR3 is 15 residues long. CDR3 sequence (DNA): TGCGCCAGCAGCTCGGGACTGGAGAGGACAGATACGCAGTATTTT. Its translation: CASSSGLERTDTQYF.

Ten or more counts support this clonotype. The CDR3 sequence is CASSDRPQRGSSYNEQFF. In DNA form, the CDR3 reads TGTGCCAGCAGCGACCGCCCTCAGCGGGGGAGCTCCTACAATGAGCAGTTCTTC. The chain has TRBV9 and TRBJ2-1; 8 bases match TRBD2. Germline loops: CDR1 SGDLS, CDR2 YYNGEE. This CDR3 spans 18 amino acids. V lost 3 bases and J lost 0; bases outside the gene matches: 11.

The genes are TRBV10-3 and TRBJ2-3, with D perhaps TRBD1 (6 bases). From germline, CDR1 is ENHRY and CDR2 SYGVKD. The V end lost 10 bases, the J end lost 2 bases, and 13 bases lay between the germline ends. The CDR3 is 13 amino acids. The CDR3 sequence is CATRTEDTDTQYF. The DNA for the CDR3 is TGTGCCACCCGGACAGAGGACACAGATACGCAGTATTTT.

This clonotype was picked up many times. The V gene is TRBV7-9, the J gene TRBJ2-5; weak D call: TRBD1 (6 bases). The CDR3 totals 14 residues. With 1 base removed from V and 5 bases from J, the gap between germline ends came to 11 bases. Per germline, CDR1 SEHNR and CDR2 FQNEAQ (reference sequence). The CDR3 nucleotides are TGTGCCAGCAGCTTAGTGGGGGCGCGGGAGACCCAGTACTTC. This gives the protein CASSLVGARETQYF.

This clonotype occurred a few times. This chain joins TRBV27 and TRBJ2-5; D gene ambiguous. The V and J ends lost 10 bases and 7 bases respectively, with 13 bases between them. The germline gives CDR1 MNHEY, CDR2 SMNVEV (reference sequence). The CDR3 totals 11 residues. CDR3 sequence: CATSNGRTQYF. For the CDR3, the DNA is TGTGCCACCTCGAATGGTAGGACCCAGTACTTC.

This clonotype showed up many times. The rearrangement joins TRBV7-6 to TRBJ2-5; 10 nucleotides line up with TRBD2. The V and J ends lost 3 bases and 4 bases, in that order; junction bases with no gene match: 8. Germline CDR1 reads SGHVS; CDR2 reads FNYEAQ. The CDR3 covers 16 residues. The CDR3 loop reads CASSFASGGARETQYF. The CDR3 bases are TGTGCCAGCAGCTTCGCCAGCGGGGGGGCCAGAGAGACCCAGTACTTC.

This clonotype was picked up many times. The chain couples TRBV5-6 to TRBJ2-1, with 9 bases aligning to TRBD1. This CDR3 has 16 residues. The germline CDR1 and CDR2 sequences are SGHDT and YYEEEE. The V gene end was trimmed by 3 bases and the J gene end by 1 base; junction bases not matched to a gene: 5. The CDR3 protein is CASSSTGGLSYNEQFF. Here the CDR3 DNA reads TGTGCCAGCAGCTCAACAGGGGGCCTATCCTACAATGAGCAGTTCTTC. Combining the CDR3 with reference TRBV5-6 and TRBJ2-1 gives the whole variable domain DAGVTQSPTHLIKTRGQQVTLRCSPKSGHDTVSWYQQALGQGPQFIFQYYEEEERQRGNFPDRFSGHQFPNYSSELNVNALLLGDSALYLCASSSTGGLSYNEQFFGPGTRLTVL.

The rearrangement links TRBV27 to TRBJ2-3, with TRBD2 identical over 8 bases. Unmatched junction bases numbered 8, after V lost 5 bases and J lost 4 bases. This CDR3 has 15 residues. Germline V CDR1 and CDR2: MNHEY, SMNVEV (reference sequence). The CDR3 loop is CASSLPGGRSDTQYF. CDR3 bases: TGTGCCAGCAGTCTTCCGGGGGGGCGTTCAGATACGCAGTATTTT.

Many counts were recorded for this clonotype. The genes are TRBV2 and TRBJ2-1, with D possibly TRBD2 on 5 matching bases. The germline gives CDR1 SNHLY, CDR2 FYNNEI. This CDR3 region has 14 residues. The V end lost 11 bases, the J end lost 1 base, and 15 bases lay between the germline ends. CDR3: CARAHGESYNEQFF. The CDR3 coding sequence is TGTGCCCGAGCCCACGGGGAGTCCTACAATGAGCAGTTCTTC.